The clone carrying this T cell receptor beta chain was found a few times. Its antigen remains unidentified. As every portion of the isolated RNA was reverse transcribed, the sequencing read expressed TCRB transcripts. Produced via immunoSEQ multiplex PCR; TCRdb's table is partial and in-frame only. The profile shows 500,000 to 650,000 clones, roughly 12% of them singletons. The data stem from a study of beta chain features in type 1 diabetes. V lost 4 bases to trimming and J lost 0 bases, with 6 bases between them. The germline CDR1 and CDR2 sequences are SQVTM and ANQGSEA. This CDR3 spans 13 amino acids. Study outcomes and limitations: For Type 1 diabetes patients, all four CD4+ subsets carried TCRB CDR3s that were moderately but significantly shorter. The VDJ junctions of type 1 diabetes patients carried fewer insertions and more deletions.

Sequencing was carried out using naive CD4+ T cells from blood. The TCR originated in a man between 25 and 39 years old with type 1 diabetes. The chain links TRBV29-1 to TRBJ2-2, with D unclear. As DNA, the CDR3 is TGCAGCGTTGGTCAGACGAACACCGGGGAGCTGTTTTTT. This sequence encodes CSVGQTNTGELFF.